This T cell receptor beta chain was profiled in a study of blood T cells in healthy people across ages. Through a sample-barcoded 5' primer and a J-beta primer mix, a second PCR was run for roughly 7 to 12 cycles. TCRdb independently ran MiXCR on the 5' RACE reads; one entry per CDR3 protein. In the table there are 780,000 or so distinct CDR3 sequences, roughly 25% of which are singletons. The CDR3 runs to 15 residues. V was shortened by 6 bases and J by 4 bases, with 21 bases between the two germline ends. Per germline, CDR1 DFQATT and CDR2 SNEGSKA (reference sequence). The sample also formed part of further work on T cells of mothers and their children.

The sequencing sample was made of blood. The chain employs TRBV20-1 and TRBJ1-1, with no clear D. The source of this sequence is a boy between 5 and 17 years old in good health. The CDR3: CSAISPQASGTEAFF. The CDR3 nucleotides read TGCAGTGCCATAAGCCCCCAGGCGTCGGGCACTGAAGCTTTCTTT.